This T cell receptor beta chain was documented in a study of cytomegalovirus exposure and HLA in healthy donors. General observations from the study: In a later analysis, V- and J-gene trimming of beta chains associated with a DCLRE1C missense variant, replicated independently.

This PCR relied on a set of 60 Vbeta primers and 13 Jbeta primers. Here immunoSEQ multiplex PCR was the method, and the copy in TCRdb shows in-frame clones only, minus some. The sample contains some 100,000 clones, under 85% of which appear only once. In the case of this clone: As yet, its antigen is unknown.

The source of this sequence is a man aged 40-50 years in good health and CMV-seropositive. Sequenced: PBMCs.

In DNA form, the CDR3 reads TGCGCCAGCAGCTCGGGACAGGGTAAAGAGACCCAGTACTTC. It encodes CASSSGQGKETQYF. The V gene is TRBV5-1, the J gene TRBJ2-5, with TRBD1 identical over 9 bases. The CDR3 is 14 amino acids. Germline V gene lookup returns CDR1 SGHRS and CDR2 YFSETQ. V lost 3 bases and J lost 3; bases outside the gene matches: 3.